The 24 T cell receptor beta chains listed next were all sequenced from one sample in a study of blood T cell repertoires in COVID-19. Using immunoSEQ multiplex PCR, the repertoire was profiled, and TCRdb retains in-frame clones only, with some absent. The sample has around 100,000 clones, approximately 90% seen once. The specimen was peripheral blood. Receptors originate from a human donor with active COVID-19. The donor label of this sample is uncertain.

The V and J genes are TRBV5-6 and TRBJ2-7, with 7 nucleotides matching TRBD1. Germline V gene data show CDR1 as SGHDT and CDR2 as YYEEEE. V lost 1 base, J lost 1 base, and 8 bases stayed unmatched. The CDR3 totals 16 residues. CDR3 sequence (DNA): TGTGCCAGCAGCTTGAGATACCCGGGACAGTCCTACGAGCAGTACTTC. Encoded protein: CASSLRYPGQSYEQYF.

J is TRBJ2-5 and V is TRBV4-2, with 16 bases lining up with TRBD2. This CDR3 region has 17 residues. Germline CDR1 is LGHNA and CDR2 is YNFKEQ. V dropped 4 bases and J dropped 2; count of bases not matched to a gene: 4. The chain's CDR3 is CASSPGTSGGGQETQYF. The CDR3 nucleotides are TGTGCCAGCAGCCCCGGGACTAGCGGGGGGGGTCAAGAGACCCAGTACTTC.

The chain combines TRBV7-2 with TRBJ2-1; 7 bases match TRBD2. Germline V gene lookup returns CDR1 SGHTA and CDR2 FQGNSA. There are 17 residues in the CDR3. Trimming at V came to 2 bases and at J to 14 bases, leaving 21 bases not matched to a gene. The CDR3, as DNA: TGTGCCAGCAGCTTACTCGTACTAAGGACTAGGCCCGGCAACAAGTTCTTC. This codes for CASSLLVLRTRPGNKFF. Drawing the rest from reference TRBV7-2 and TRBJ2-1, the complete variable domain is GAGVSQSPSNKVTEKGKDVELRCDPISGHTALYWYRQSLGQGLEFLIYFQGNSAPDKSGLPSDRFSAERTGGSVSTLTIQRTQQEDSAVYLCASSLLVLRTRPGNKFFGPGTRLTVL.

This clone was detected once. The CDR3 DNA sequence: TGTGCCAGCAGCGTAGGGTTAGCGGAGGTAGTTGTAGATACGCAGTATTTT. Its translation is CASSVGLAEVVVDTQYF. The chain has TRBV9 and TRBJ2-3; D is possibly TRBD2 (6 bases). There are 17 residues in the CDR3. CDR1 and CDR2 from the germline V gene are SGDLS and YYNGEE. V was clipped by 0 bases and J by 5 bases, with 19 bases between them.

The rearrangement joins TRBV11-3 to TRBJ2-3; D unresolved. Trimming pared 1 base from V and 3 bases from J, leaving 5 bases between. This CDR3 region has 13 residues. Germline V gene lookup returns CDR1 SGHNT and CDR2 YENEEA. The CDR3 loop is CASSLGVTDTQYF. CDR3 nucleotide sequence: TGTGCCAGCAGCTTAGGAGTGACAGATACGCAGTATTTT. The full variable domain, completed using reference TRBV11-3 and TRBJ2-3, is EAGVVQSPRYKIIEKKQPVAFWCNPISGHNTLYWYLQNLGQGPELLIRYENEEAVDDSQLPKDRFSAERLKGVDSTLKIQPAELGDSAVYLCASSLGVTDTQYFGPGTRLTVL.

The rearrangement uses TRBV6-6 and TRBJ1-6; TRBD1 aligns across 7 bases. Germline-derived CDR1 and CDR2 are MNHNY and SVGAGI (reference sequence). V lost 5 bases and J lost 7; bases outside the gene matches: 5. The CDR3 consists of 14 residues. DNA of the CDR3: TGTGCCAGCAGTATCGGACAGGACAATTCACCCCTCCACTTT. This codes for CASSIGQDNSPLHF.

The chain carries TRBV6-5 and TRBJ2-2, with a weak D call TRBD2 (6 bases). With 6 bases removed from V and 6 bases from J, the gap between germline ends came to 8 bases. CDR1 and CDR2 from the germline V gene are MNHEY and SVGAGI. This CDR3 spans 12 amino acids. CDR3 sequence reads: CASRGGAGELFF. CDR3 bases: TGTGCCAGCAGGGGGGGTGCCGGGGAGCTGTTTTTT.

This clone was counted once. The genes are TRBV7-9 and TRBJ2-1; D uncertain. The CDR3 contains 13 residues. The germline V gene has CDR1 SEHNR and CDR2 FQNEAQ (reference sequence). Trimming shortened V by 0 bases and J by 7 bases, and 7 bases separated the two germline ends. CDR3 DNA sequence: TGTGCCAGCAGCTTAGCAACATTGAATGAGCAGTTCTTC. Amino acids: CASSLATLNEQFF.

V usage is TRBV10-3 and J usage is TRBJ1-1; TRBD1 matches 7 bases. Per germline, CDR1 ENHRY and CDR2 SYGVKD. The J segment lost 7 bases and the V segment lost 4 bases, leaving 9 bases of the junction unmatched. There are 14 residues in the CDR3. The CDR3 DNA reads TGTGCCATCAGTGGGGCTACAGGGGCCAGTGAAGCTTTCTTT. Protein: CAISGATGASEAFF.

The chain combines TRBV15 with TRBJ2-7, with 9 bases aligning to TRBD2. V shed 0 bases and J 10 bases; nucleotides not matched to a gene: 10. The CDR3 runs 15 residues. The V gene's germline CDR1 is LNHNV and CDR2 YYDKDF (reference sequence). This chain's CDR3 is CATSRDPRRLADQYF. CDR3 nucleotide sequence: TGTGCCACCAGCAGAGATCCTCGGAGACTAGCGGATCAGTACTTC.

This chain connects TRBV5-4 to TRBJ2-3; 11 nucleotides agree with TRBD2. Germline V lookup: CDR1 SGHNT, CDR2 YYREEE (reference sequence). This CDR3 is 16 amino acids long. Unmatched junction bases numbered 8, after V lost 2 bases and J lost 6 bases. CDR3 DNA: TGTGCCAGCAGCTTTCGTGCTAGCGGGGGGAGGGATACGCAGTATTTT. Its translation is CASSFRASGGRDTQYF. The full variable domain, completed using reference TRBV5-4 and TRBJ2-3, is ETGVTQSPTHLIKTRGQQVTLRCSSQSGHNTVSWYQQALGQGPQFIFQYYREEENGRGNFPPRFSGLQFPNYSSELNVNALELDDSALYLCASSFRASGGRDTQYFGPGTRLTVL.

The V call is TRBV27, the J call TRBJ1-6; TRBD1 might be the D (6 bases). This CDR3 is built from 15 residues. The V gene lost 7 bases and the J gene lost 6 bases, with 16 bases spanning the gap. The germline V gene encodes CDR1 MNHEY and CDR2 SMNVEV (reference sequence). CDR3 in DNA: TGTGCCAGCACCGAGGGAGCAGGGGCTAATTCACCCCTCCACTTT. It yields the protein CASTEGAGANSPLHF.

This chain connects TRBV14 to TRBJ2-7; 9 nucleotides agree with TRBD1. Germline V lookup: CDR1 SGHDN, CDR2 FVKESK. The V and J ends lost 0 bases and 5 bases, in that order; junction bases with no gene match: 5. The CDR3 contains 15 residues. CDR3 region: CASSQDHRGRHEQYF. The CDR3 nucleotides are TGTGCCAGCAGCCAAGACCACAGGGGGCGGCACGAGCAGTACTTC.

V usage is TRBV7-3 and J usage is TRBJ2-6, with a weak D call TRBD2 (5 bases). V was trimmed by 5 bases and J by 0 bases, leaving 14 bases between them. The CDR3 length is 17 residues. The germline V gene encodes CDR1 SGHTA and CDR2 FQGTGA. CDR3 in amino acids: CASSRETGFSGANVLTF. As DNA, the CDR3 is TGTGCCAGCAGCAGGGAGACGGGCTTCTCTGGGGCCAACGTCCTGACTTTC.

The chain links TRBV3-1 (or the pseudogene TRBV3-2) to TRBJ2-7; D might be TRBD2 (6 bases). V dropped 1 base and J dropped 6 bases, with 19 bases sitting between them. CDR1 and CDR2 from the germline V gene are LGHDT and YNNKEL (reference sequence). This CDR3 has 16 amino acids. In nucleotides, the CDR3 is TGTGCCAGCAGCCAAGTTCTGGGTCAGGGAGGTGCCGAGCAGTACTTC. Amino acids: CASSQVLGQGGAEQYF.

The chain has TRBV9 and TRBJ2-3; TRBD2 matches at 9 bases. Germline assignment: CDR1 SGDLS and CDR2 YYNGEE. The CDR3 has 17 amino acids. With V trimmed by 0 bases and J by 6 bases, 11 bases remained unmatched. CDR3 amino acids: CASSVVGSGSPRDTQYF. CDR3 in DNA: TGTGCCAGCAGCGTAGTAGGTAGCGGGAGTCCCCGGGATACGCAGTATTTT.

This sequence joins TRBV5-1 and TRBJ1-6; D remains unclear. Trimming took off 3 bases at V and 7 bases at J, with 11 bases between the two ends. The CDR3 covers 14 residues. The V gene's germline CDR1 is SGHRS and CDR2 YFSETQ. The DNA for the CDR3 is TGCGCCAGCAGCTCTACAGAGTCAAATTCACCCCTCCACTTT. Its translation is CASSSTESNSPLHF.

The gene calls are TRBV20-1 and TRBJ2-7; TRBD1 aligns across 8 bases. V trimming: 3 bases; J trimming: 6 bases; junction bases outside the gene matches: 1. The germline V gene has CDR1 DFQATT and CDR2 SNEGSKA (reference sequence). This CDR3 has 11 amino acids. CDR3 loop: CSARTGAEQYF. CDR3 nucleotides: TGCAGTGCTAGGACAGGGGCCGAGCAGTACTTC.

This clone was counted a single time. V and J are TRBV4-1 and TRBJ1-2, with D perhaps TRBD1 (6 bases). The CDR3 contains 16 residues. CDR1 is MGHRA, CDR2 YSYEKL, per germline. V gave up 4 bases and J gave up 0 bases, with 15 bases separating them. The chain's CDR3 is CASSPKGDRANYGYTF. The DNA of the CDR3 is TGCGCCAGCAGCCCCAAGGGGGACCGAGCTAACTATGGCTACACCTTC.

The chain carries TRBV11-3 and TRBJ2-1, with TRBD2 matching over 9 bases. The CDR3 runs to 17 residues. V was clipped by 5 bases and J by 6 bases; unmatched bases: 14. CDR1 and CDR2 (germline): SGHNT, YENEEA. CDR3 sequence reads: CASSVDGAGLAVNEQFF. The CDR3 DNA reads as TGTGCCAGCAGCGTGGACGGCGCGGGACTAGCAGTCAATGAGCAGTTCTTC.

The genes are TRBV2 and TRBJ2-7, with 8 nucleotides matching TRBD1. Germline assignment: CDR1 SNHLY and CDR2 FYNNEI. The CDR3 sequence is 14 residues long. V lost 7 bases, J lost 5 bases, and 10 bases stayed unmatched. CDR3 DNA: TGTGCCAGCATTGGAGACAGGGGACGCCACGAGCAGTACTTC. Its translation: CASIGDRGRHEQYF.

The chain links TRBV4-1 to TRBJ1-6; D is unresolved. V lost 2 bases and J 8 bases, leaving 16 bases between the germline ends. The length of the CDR3 is 16 residues. The germline CDR1 and CDR2 sequences are MGHRA and YSYEKL. The CDR3 DNA sequence: TGCGCCAGCAGCCAAACTCCTGATGGTCCTTATTCACCCCTCCACTTT. Amino acids: CASSQTPDGPYSPLHF.

The rearrangement links TRBV27 to TRBJ2-2; maybe TRBD2 (7 bases). Germline assignment: CDR1 MNHEY and CDR2 SMNVEV (reference sequence). The CDR3 has 14 residues. Trimming pared 7 bases from V and 6 bases from J, leaving 15 bases between. The CDR3 protein is CASTWGGAAGELFF. CDR3 DNA sequence: TGTGCCAGCACGTGGGGGGGGGCCGCCGGGGAGCTGTTTTTT.

This clone was recorded once. The rearrangement joins TRBV14 to TRBJ2-1, with TRBD1 matching 8 bases. There are 16 residues in the CDR3. CDR1 SGHDN and CDR2 FVKESK come from the germline V gene. J gave up 10 bases and V 0 bases, and 11 bases lay outside the gene matches. The CDR3 DNA reads TGTGCCAGCAGCCAAGATTGGCGGACAGGGATATTCGAGCAGTTCTTC. It specifies CASSQDWRTGIFEQFF.